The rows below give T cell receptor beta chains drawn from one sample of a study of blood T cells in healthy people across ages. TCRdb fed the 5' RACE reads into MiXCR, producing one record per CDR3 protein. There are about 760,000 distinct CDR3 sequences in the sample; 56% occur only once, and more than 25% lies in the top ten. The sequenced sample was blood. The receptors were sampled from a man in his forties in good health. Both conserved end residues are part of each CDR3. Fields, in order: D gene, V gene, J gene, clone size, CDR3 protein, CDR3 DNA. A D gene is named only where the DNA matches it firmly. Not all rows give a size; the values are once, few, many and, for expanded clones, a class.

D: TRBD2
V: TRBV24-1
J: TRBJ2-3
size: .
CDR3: CATSDSGTSGPGVTQYF
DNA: TGTGCCACCAGTGATTCCGGGACTAGCGGGCCCGGGGTAACGCAGTATTTT

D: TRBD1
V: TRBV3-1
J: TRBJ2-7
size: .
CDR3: CASSPYGQGLYNEQYF
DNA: TGTGCCAGCAGCCCGTACGGACAGGGGCTTTACAATGAGCAGTACTTC

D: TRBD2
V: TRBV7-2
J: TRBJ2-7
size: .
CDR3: CASSLGLAGREQYF
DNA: TGTGCCAGCAGCTTAGGACTAGCGGGTCGGGAGCAGTACTTC

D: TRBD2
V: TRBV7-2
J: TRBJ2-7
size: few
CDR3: CASSDPGAGGFYEQYF
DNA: TGTGCCAGCAGCGACCCCGGGGCGGGAGGGTTCTACGAGCAGTACTTC

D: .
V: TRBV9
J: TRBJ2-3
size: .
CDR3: CASSVAGGAWDTQYF
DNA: TGTGCCAGCAGCGTAGCTGGGGGGGCTTGGGATACGCAGTATTTT

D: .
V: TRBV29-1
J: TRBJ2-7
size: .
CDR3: CSVGAGYEQYF
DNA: TGCAGCGTTGGGGCGGGCTACGAGCAGTACTTC

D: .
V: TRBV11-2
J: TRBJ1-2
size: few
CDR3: CASSLDRLTGYTF
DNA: TGTGCCAGCAGCTTAGATAGGCTAACCGGCTACACCTTC

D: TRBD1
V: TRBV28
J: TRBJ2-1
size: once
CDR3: CASRGTGSGSYNEQFF
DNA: TGTGCCAGCAGGGGGACAGGGTCAGGGAGCTACAATGAGCAGTTCTTC

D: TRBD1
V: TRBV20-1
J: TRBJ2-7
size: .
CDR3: CSAENRGHRGEQYF
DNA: TGCAGTGCCGAGAACAGGGGGCACAGGGGCGAGCAGTACTTC

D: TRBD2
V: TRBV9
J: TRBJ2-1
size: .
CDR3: CASSSVWTSGRKEQFF
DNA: TGTGCCAGCAGCTCAGTATGGACTAGCGGGAGAAAGGAGCAGTTCTTC

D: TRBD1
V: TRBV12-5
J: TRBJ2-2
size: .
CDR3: CASGLVGTAIKTYTGELFF
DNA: TGTGCTAGTGGTTTGGTAGGGACAGCGATAAAAACCTACACCGGGGAGCTGTTTTTT

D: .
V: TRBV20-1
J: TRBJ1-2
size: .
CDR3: CSARDRGSNYGYTF
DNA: TGCAGTGCTAGAGATAGGGGATCTAACTATGGCTACACCTTC

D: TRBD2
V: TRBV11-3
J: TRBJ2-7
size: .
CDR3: CASSQWFETSDPYEQYF
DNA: TGTGCCAGCAGCCAGTGGTTTGAGACTAGCGATCCTTACGAGCAGTACTTC

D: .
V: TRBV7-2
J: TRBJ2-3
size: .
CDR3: CASSPQSGVTDTQYF
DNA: TGTGCCAGCAGCCCACAATCGGGGGTCACAGATACGCAGTATTTT

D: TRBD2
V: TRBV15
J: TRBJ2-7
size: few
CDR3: CATSRLTSGVYEQYF
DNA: TGTGCCACCAGCAGGTTAACTAGCGGGGTATACGAGCAGTACTTC

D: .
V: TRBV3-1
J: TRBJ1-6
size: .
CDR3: CASSQQARNSPLHF
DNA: TGTGCCAGCAGCCAACAGGCGCGGAATTCACCCCTCCACTTT

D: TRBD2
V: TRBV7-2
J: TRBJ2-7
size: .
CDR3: CASSVTSGGPLDPLYEQYF
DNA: TGTGCCAGCAGCGTGACTAGCGGGGGGCCTCTAGATCCTCTCTACGAGCAGTACTTC

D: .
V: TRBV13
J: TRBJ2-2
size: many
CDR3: CASTTRNTGELFF
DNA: TGTGCCAGCACCACCAGGAACACCGGGGAGCTGTTTTTT

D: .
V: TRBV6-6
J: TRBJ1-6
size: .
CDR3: CASSAVGPNSPLHF
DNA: TGTGCCAGCAGCGCAGTGGGGCCTAATTCACCCCTCCACTTT

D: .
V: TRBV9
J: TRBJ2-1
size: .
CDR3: CASSVEGGNNEQFF
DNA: TGTGCCAGCAGCGTGGAGGGGGGGAACAATGAGCAGTTCTTC

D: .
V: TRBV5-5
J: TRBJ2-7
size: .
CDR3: CASSLVGDPYEQYF
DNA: TGTGCCAGCAGCTTGGTAGGGGATCCCTACGAGCAGTACTTC

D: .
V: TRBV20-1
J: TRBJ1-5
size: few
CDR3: CSAGGWGAGGNQPQHF
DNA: TGCAGTGCTGGGGGTTGGGGGGCAGGTGGCAATCAGCCCCAGCATTTT

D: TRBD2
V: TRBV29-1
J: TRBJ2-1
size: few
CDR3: CSVNSLAGFNEQFF
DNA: TGCAGCGTTAACTCCTTAGCGGGATTCAATGAGCAGTTCTTC

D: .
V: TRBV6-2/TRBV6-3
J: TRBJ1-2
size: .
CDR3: CASSYFRTARSGYTF
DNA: TGTGCCAGCAGTTACTTTCGGACAGCCCGGTCCGGCTACACCTTC

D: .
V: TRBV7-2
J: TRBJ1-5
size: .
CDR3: CASSLDSFQPQHF
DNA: TGTGCCAGCAGCTTAGATTCGTTTCAGCCCCAGCATTTT

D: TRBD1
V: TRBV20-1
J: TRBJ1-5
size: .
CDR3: CSARGDRDNQPQDF
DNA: TGCAGTGCGCGTGGAGACAGGGACAATCAGCCCCAGGATTTT

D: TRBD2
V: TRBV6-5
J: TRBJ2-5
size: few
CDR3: CASSVSAGGETQYF
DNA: TGTGCCAGCAGTGTGTCAGCGGGGGGGGAGACCCAGTACTTC

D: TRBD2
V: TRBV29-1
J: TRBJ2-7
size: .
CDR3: CSVELAGGSFDEQNF
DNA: TGCAGCGTTGAGCTAGCGGGAGGGAGTTTTGACGAGCAGAACTTC

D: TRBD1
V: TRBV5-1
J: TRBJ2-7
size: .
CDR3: CAISWTGDEQYF
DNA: TGCGCCATCAGCTGGACAGGGGACGAGCAGTACTTC

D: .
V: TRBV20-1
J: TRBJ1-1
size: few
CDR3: CSARIPGTSGTEAFF
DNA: TGCAGTGCTAGGATTCCTGGGACCTCAGGAACTGAAGCTTTCTTT

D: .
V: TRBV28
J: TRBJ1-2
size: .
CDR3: CASRGGVGYTF
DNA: TGTGCCAGCCGGGGGGGAGTCGGCTACACCTTC

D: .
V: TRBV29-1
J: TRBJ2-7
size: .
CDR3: CSVYKGGEQYF
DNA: TGCAGCGTGTACAAAGGGGGCGAGCAGTACTTC

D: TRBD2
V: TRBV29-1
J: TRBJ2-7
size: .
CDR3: CSAGTSVYEQYF
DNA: TGCAGCGCCGGGACTAGCGTCTACGAGCAGTACTTC

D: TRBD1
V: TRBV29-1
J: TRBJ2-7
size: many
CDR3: CSVPGGPGNRYEQYF
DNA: TGCAGCGTCCCAGGGGGTCCTGGTAACAGATACGAGCAGTACTTC

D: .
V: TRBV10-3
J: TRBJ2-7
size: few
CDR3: CAISESRGERISYEQYF
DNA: TGTGCCATCAGTGAGTCGAGGGGGGAACGGATCTCCTACGAGCAGTACTTC

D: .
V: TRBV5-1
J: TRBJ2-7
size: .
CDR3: CASRGDRGMGYEQYF
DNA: TGCGCCAGCAGGGGGGACCGCGGTATGGGTTACGAGCAGTACTTC

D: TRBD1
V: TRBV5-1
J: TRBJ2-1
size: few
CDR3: CASSLEQGNEQFF
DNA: TGCGCCAGCAGCTTGGAACAGGGGAATGAGCAGTTCTTC

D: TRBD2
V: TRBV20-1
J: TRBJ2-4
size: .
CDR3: CSALSGGPQNIQYF
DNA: TGCAGTGCCCTCAGCGGGGGGCCCCAAAACATTCAGTACTTC

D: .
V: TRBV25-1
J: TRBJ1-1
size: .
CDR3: CASSDPGEAFF
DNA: TGTGCCAGCAGTGACCCGGGTGAAGCTTTCTTT

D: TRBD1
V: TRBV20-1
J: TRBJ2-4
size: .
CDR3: CSARPGQKNIQYF
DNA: TGCAGTGCTCGACCGGGACAGAAAAACATTCAGTACTTC

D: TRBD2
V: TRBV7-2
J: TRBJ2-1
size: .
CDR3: CASSRLAGGGGEQFF
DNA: TGTGCCAGCAGCCGACTAGCGGGAGGTGGGGGTGAGCAGTTCTTC

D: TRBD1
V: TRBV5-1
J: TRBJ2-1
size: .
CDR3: CASSFRQGAYNEQFF
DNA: TGCGCCAGCAGCTTCAGACAGGGCGCCTACAATGAGCAGTTCTTC

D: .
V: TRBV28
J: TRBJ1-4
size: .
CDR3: CASQGFREKLFF
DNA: TGTGCCAGCCAGGGGTTCAGGGAAAAACTGTTTTTT